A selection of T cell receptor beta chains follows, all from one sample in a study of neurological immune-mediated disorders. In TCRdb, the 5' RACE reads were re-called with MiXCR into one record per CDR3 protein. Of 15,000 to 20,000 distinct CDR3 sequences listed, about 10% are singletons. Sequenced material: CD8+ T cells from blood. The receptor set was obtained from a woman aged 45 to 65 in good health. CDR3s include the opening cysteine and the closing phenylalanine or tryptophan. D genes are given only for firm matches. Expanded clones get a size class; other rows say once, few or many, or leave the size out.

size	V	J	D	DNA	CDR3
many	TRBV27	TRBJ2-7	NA	TGTGCCAGCAGTCCCCCCAGAGCTACCCCCTACGAGCAGTACTTC	CASSPPRATPYEQYF
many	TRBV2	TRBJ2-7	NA	TGTGCCAGCAGTGAGGGGAGAGGACCTAACTACGAGCAGTACTTC	CASSEGRGPNYEQYF
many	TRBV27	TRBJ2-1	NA	TGTGCCAGCATGGGATCTGCGGAGCAGTTCTTC	CASMGSAEQFF
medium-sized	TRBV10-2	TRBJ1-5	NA	TGCGCCAGCAGTGAAGAAGGGTATAGCAATCAGCCCCAGCATTTT	CASSEEGYSNQPQHF
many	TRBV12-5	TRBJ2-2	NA	TGTGCTAGTGGTCTAAGCGGCACCGGGGAGCTGTTTTTT	CASGLSGTGELFF
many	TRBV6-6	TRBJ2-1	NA	TGTGCCAGCAGTTACGAAGACTGGGGAATGTTCTTC	CASSYEDWGMFF
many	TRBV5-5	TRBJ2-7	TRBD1	TGTGCCAGCAGCCTGTACGGTTCCGGGACAGAGCCCTACGAGCAGTACTTC	CASSLYGSGTEPYEQYF
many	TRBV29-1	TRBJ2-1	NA	TGCAGCGTTGATTTGGTATACAATGAGCAGTTCTTC	CSVDLVYNEQFF
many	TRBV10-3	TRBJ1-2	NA	TGTGCCATCAACTACGCCAGGGCTGACTATGGCTACACCTTC	CAINYARADYGYTF
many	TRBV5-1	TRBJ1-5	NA	TGCGCCAGCAGCCAGGGACAATATAGCAATCAGCCCCAGCATTTT	CASSQGQYSNQPQHF
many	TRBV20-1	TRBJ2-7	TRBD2	TGCAGTGCTAGACCAATAGCGGGAGCGTCCTACGAGCAGTACTTC	CSARPIAGASYEQYF
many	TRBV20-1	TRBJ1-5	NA	TGCAGTGCCCGGGGGGCCAATCAGCCCCAGCATTTT	CSARGANQPQHF
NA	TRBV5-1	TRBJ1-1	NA	TGCGCCAGCAGCTTGGAGCTGGGACGAAACACTGAAGCTTTCTTT	CASSLELGRNTEAFF
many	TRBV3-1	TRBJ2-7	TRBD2	TGTGCCAGCAGCCATCCAAGGGGAGGGAGCTCCTACGAGCAGTACTTC	CASSHPRGGSSYEQYF
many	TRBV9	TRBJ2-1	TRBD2	TGTGCCAGCAGCGTGGAACTAGCGGGACAGAATGAGCAGTTCTTC	CASSVELAGQNEQFF
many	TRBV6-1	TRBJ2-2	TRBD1	TGTGCCAGCAGTGCGACAGGGGATAACACCGGGGAGCTGTTTTTT	CASSATGDNTGELFF
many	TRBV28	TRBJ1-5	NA	TGTGCCAGCAGTGTCACAGGGTTAAGCGCGTTTAATCAGCCCCAGCATTTT	CASSVTGLSAFNQPQHF
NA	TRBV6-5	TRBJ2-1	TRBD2	TGTGCCAGCAAGCTAGCGGGGCCAGGGGAGCAGTTCTTC	CASKLAGPGEQFF
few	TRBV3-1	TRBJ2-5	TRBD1	TGTGCCAGCAGCCCTCTCGGTAGGGGACAGCAAGAGACCCAGTACTTC	CASSPLGRGQQETQYF
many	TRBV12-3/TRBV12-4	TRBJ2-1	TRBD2	TGTGCCAGCAGTACGAGACTAGCGGGAGTCTATGAGCAGTTCTTC	CASSTRLAGVYEQFF
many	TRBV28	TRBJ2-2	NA	TGTGCCAGCAGTTTAGCTAGCCTCACCGGGGAGCTGTTTTTT	CASSLASLTGELFF
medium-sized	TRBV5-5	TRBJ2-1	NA	TGTGCCAGCAGTTCCCCCTACGAGCAGTTCTTC	CASSSPYEQFF
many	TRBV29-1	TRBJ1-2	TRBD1	TGCAGCGTTGGGGGACAGGGGCTGGGGAACTATGGCTACACCTTC	CSVGGQGLGNYGYTF
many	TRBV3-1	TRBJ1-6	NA	TGTGCCAGCAGCCAAGAGCGGCCGTCAGGGGACTCACCCCTCCACTTT	CASSQERPSGDSPLHF
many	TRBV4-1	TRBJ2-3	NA	TGCGCCAGCAGCCACACGGGTCCAGATACGCAGTATTTT	CASSHTGPDTQYF
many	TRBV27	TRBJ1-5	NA	TGTGCCAGCAGTTTATCGCCAGCAAATCAGCCCCAGCATTTT	CASSLSPANQPQHF
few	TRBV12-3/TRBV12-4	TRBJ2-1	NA	TGTGCCAGCAGTCCCCATCTGCGGGATGAGCAGTTCTTC	CASSPHLRDEQFF
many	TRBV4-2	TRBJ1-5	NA	TGTGCCAGCAGCCAAGAGGAAGGGGGTCGTAATCAGCCCCAGCATTTT	CASSQEEGGRNQPQHF
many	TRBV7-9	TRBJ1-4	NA	TGTGCCAGCAGCTTAACTTCACTACGGGACACCGACCGCAAACTGTTTTTT	CASSLTSLRDTDRKLFF
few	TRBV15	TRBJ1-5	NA	TGTGCCACCAGCCTGGGGGCGATCAATCAGCCCCAGCATTTT	CATSLGAINQPQHF
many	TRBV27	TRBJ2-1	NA	TGTGCCAGCAGTCAACAGGGTAATGAGCAGTTCTTC	CASSQQGNEQFF
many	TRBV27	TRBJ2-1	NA	TGTGCCAGCAGTCTTACGGTTTTGGCAGGGGCCTACAATGAGCAGTTCTTC	CASSLTVLAGAYNEQFF
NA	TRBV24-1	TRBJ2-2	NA	TGTGCCACCAGTGACCCCGGGAAGAACACCGGGGAGCTGTTTTTT	CATSDPGKNTGELFF
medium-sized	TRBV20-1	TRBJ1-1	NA	TGCAGTGCCTTCCGGGGGGACACTGAAGCTTTCTTT	CSAFRGDTEAFF
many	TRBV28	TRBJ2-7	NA	TGTGCCAGCAGTTTCACAGGGGGGGTAGCCTACGAGCAGTACTTC	CASSFTGGVAYEQYF
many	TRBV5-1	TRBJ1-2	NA	TGCGCCAGCAGCTTGGGAGCGGGGACTAAAGGCTACACCTTC	CASSLGAGTKGYTF
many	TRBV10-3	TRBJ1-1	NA	TGTGCCATCAGTGAGTCGCACAGCATGAACACTGAAGCTTTCTTT	CAISESHSMNTEAFF
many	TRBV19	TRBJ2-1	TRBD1	TGTGCCAGTAGTCAAGGACAGGGGGCTCTCAATGAGCAGTTCTTC	CASSQGQGALNEQFF
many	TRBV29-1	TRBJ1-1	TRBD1	TGCAGCGTTGAAGATTTCCCGGGACAGGGAATTCACACTGAAGCTTTCTTT	CSVEDFPGQGIHTEAFF
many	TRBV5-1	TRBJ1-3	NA	TGCGCCAGCAGCTCTTCTGACGGTAGCTCTGGAAACACCATATATTTT	CASSSSDGSSGNTIYF
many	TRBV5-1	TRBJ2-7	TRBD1	TGCGCCAGCAGCCCCGGGACAGGTGACTCCTACGAGCAGTACTTC	CASSPGTGDSYEQYF
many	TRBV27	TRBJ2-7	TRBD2	TGTGCCAGCAGTTTAATACGGGAGGGACCCTACGAGCAGTACTTC	CASSLIREGPYEQYF
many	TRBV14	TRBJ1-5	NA	TGTGCCAGCAGCCAAGATGGGGCAGGGGAAGATCAGCCCCAGCATTTT	CASSQDGAGEDQPQHF
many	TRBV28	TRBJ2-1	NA	TGTGCCAGCAGCCCCGCTACGACAAGACCCTCCTACAATGAGCAGTTCTTC	CASSPATTRPSYNEQFF
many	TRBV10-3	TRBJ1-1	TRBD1	TGTGCCATCAGAGCGACAGGGGACACTGAAGCTTTCTTT	CAIRATGDTEAFF
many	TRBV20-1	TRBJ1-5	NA	TGCAGTGCTAGAGATTCGCGAGGGTTACGCAATCAGCCCCAGCATTTT	CSARDSRGLRNQPQHF
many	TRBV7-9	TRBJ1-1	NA	TGTGCCAGCAGCTCCCCTGGGCGGACTGAAGCTTTCTTT	CASSSPGRTEAFF
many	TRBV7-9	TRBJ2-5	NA	TGTGCCAGCACCCTCGGGGTTGGTAGGCAAGAGACCCAGTACTTC	CASTLGVGRQETQYF
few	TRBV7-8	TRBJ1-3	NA	TGTGCCAGCCAAAGATCCTCCTGGGGGGATGGAAACACCATATATTTT	CASQRSSWGDGNTIYF
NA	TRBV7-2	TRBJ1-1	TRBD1	TGTGCCAGCAGCTTAGAACAGGGGGCGCGAATAGGCACTGAAGCTTTCTTT	CASSLEQGARIGTEAFF
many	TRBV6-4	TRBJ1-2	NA	TGTGCCAGCAGTGACTCGGGAGGCTACACCTTC	CASSDSGGYTF
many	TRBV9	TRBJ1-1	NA	TGTGCCAGCAGCGACCCGGACCGAACGGTGAACACTGAAGCTTTCTTT	CASSDPDRTVNTEAFF
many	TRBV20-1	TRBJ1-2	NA	TGCAGTGCTAGAGATGAGGGTTTCTATGGCTACACCTTC	CSARDEGFYGYTF
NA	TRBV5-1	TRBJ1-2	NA	TGCGCCAGCAGCTTGGCTGGGGGCTATGGCTACACCTTC	CASSLAGGYGYTF
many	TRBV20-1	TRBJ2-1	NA	TGCAGTGCTCCCTATAGCTCCTACAATGAGCAGTTCTTC	CSAPYSSYNEQFF
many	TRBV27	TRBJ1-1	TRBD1	TGTGCCAGCCAACCGGGACAGGCGAACACTGAAGCTTTCTTT	CASQPGQANTEAFF
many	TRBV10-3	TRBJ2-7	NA	TGTGCCATCAGTGAGTCGGCAGGGACGGGCTCCTACGAGCAGTACTTC	CAISESAGTGSYEQYF
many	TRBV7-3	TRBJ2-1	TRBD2	TGTGCCAGCAGCTCGCGACTAGCTGGAGGCTCCTACAATGAGCAGTTCTTC	CASSSRLAGGSYNEQFF
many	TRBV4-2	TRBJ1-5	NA	TGTGCCAGCAGCCAAGACGGCTTGAGGCCCCAGCATTTT	CASSQDGLRPQHF
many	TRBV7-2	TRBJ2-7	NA	TGTGCCAGCAGCTCCGGGGTCATTGGCTACGAGCAGTACTTC	CASSSGVIGYEQYF